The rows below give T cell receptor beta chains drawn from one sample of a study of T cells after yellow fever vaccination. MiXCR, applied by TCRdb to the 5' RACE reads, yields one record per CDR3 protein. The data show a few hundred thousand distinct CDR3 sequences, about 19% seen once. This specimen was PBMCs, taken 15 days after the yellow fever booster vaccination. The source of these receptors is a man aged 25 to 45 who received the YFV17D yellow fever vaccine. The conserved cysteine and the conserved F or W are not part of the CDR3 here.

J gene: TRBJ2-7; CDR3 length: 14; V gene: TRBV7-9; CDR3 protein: ASSPPDRGPAHEQY
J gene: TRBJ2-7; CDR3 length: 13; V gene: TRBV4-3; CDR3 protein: ASSQEVAGYYEQY
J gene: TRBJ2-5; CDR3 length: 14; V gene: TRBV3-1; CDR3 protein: ASSQDLARGRETQY
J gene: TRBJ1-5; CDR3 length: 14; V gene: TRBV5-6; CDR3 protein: ASSPQGARGNQPQH
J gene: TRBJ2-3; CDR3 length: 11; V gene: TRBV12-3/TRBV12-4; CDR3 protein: ASSLPGFLTQY
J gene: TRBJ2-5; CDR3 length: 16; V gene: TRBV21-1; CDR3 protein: ASSRPLQGDRISETQY
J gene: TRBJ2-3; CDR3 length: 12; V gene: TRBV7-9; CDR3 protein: ASSFDARTDTQY
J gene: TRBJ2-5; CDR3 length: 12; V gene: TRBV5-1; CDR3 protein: ASSWGGAEETQY
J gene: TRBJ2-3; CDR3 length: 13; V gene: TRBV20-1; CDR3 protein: SARDHAFFLDTQY
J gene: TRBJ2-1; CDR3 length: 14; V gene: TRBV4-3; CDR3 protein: ASSQQPQSSYNEQF
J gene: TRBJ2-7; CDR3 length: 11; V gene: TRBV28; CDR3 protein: ASGPHRGEEQY
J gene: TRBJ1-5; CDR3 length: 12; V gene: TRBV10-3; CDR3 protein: AIGGGQGNQPQH
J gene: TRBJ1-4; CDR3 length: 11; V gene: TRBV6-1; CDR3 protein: ASGGQPNEKLF